This T cell receptor beta chain was obtained from a study of blood T cell repertoires in COVID-19. Study at large: Specimens from acute and convalescent COVID-19 originated in the United States, Italy and Spain. PBMCs, B-cell-depleted T cells, or T cells were the source of the cDNA or gDNA that made up the material.

The CDR3 is 12 residues long. With 2 bases removed from V and 7 bases from J, the gap between germline ends came to 6 bases. Germline V CDR1 and CDR2: SGDLS, YYNGEE. Methods used by the authors: Researchers report that nucleated cell counts were estimated from reference gene primer amplification. The method was immunoSEQ multiplex PCR; TCRdb's version includes in-frame clones alone and lacks a portion of them. That table gives V, J and clone size, and the DNA gave D and trimming. The table lists about 240,000 clones, roughly 83% of them singletons. The receptor comes from a woman older than 75 with acute or convalescent COVID-19. Specimen: peripheral blood. V usage is TRBV9 and J usage is TRBJ2-2; no reliable D call. The CDR3 here is CASSVSGGELFF. In DNA form, the CDR3 reads TGTGCCAGCAGCGTCTCAGGCGGGGAGCTGTTTTTT.